The subject of this entry is one T cell receptor beta chain. What it binds is not known. The repertoire was sequenced with immunoSEQ multiplex PCR; TCRdb's copy has only in-frame clones and lacks some. Of approximately 46,000 clones in the sample, around 31% were seen once. The data originate from a study of tumour-infiltrating T cells in Burkitt lymphoma. For the study at large: Productive clonality predicted overall and progression-free survival. Study outcomes and limitations: Several public clonotypes recurred in numerous Burkitt lymphoma patients.

Trimming removed 3 bases at V and 5 bases at J, with 15 bases between. This CDR3 has 14 amino acids. The germline CDR1 and CDR2 sequences are SGDLS and YYNGEE. Sequenced input: tumor tissue. The chain links TRBV9 to TRBJ2-7; perhaps TRBD2 as D (5 bases). This TCR was recovered from a human donor with Burkitt lymphoma. CDR3 sequence reads: CASSGGPVVHEQYF. The CDR3 nucleotides read TGTGCCAGCAGCGGCGGGCCCGTCGTGCACGAGCAGTACTTC.